This entry lists 21 T cell receptor beta chains sequenced from one sample in a study of cytotoxic CD8 clonotypes in ibrutinib-treated CLL. Libraries were prepared by immunoSEQ multiplex PCR; TCRdb keeps only in-frame clonotypes and omits some of them. Counted here are approximately 80,000 clones, about 86% occurring once; the ten biggest clones make up 5.4%. This specimen was PBMCs, taken before ibrutinib treatment. These receptors were collected from a human donor with chronic lymphocytic leukemia.

This chain links TRBV6-5 with TRBJ1-2; TRBD1 agrees at 8 bases. The CDR3 has 14 amino acids. The V segment lost 9 bases and the J segment 2 bases; nucleotides outside the gene matches: 8. CDR1 is MNHEY, CDR2 SVGAGI, per germline. CDR3 amino acids: CASRGRQGNYGYTF. The CDR3 bases are TGTGCCAGTCGAGGGAGACAGGGGAACTATGGCTACACCTTC.

V gene TRBV7-3 combines with J gene TRBJ2-3; 8 positions agree with TRBD1. This CDR3 contains 17 residues. The germline V gene encodes CDR1 SGHTA and CDR2 FQGTGA. With 2 bases clipped from V and 0 bases from J, the junction kept 7 bases outside the gene matches. The chain's CDR3 is CASSLWDRPSSTDTQYF. CDR3 coding DNA: TGTGCCAGCAGCTTATGGGACAGGCCCTCTAGCACAGATACGCAGTATTTT.

The rearrangement joins TRBV29-1 to TRBJ2-1; D gene uncertain. Germline values: CDR1 SQVTM, CDR2 ANQGSEA. The CDR3 consists of 16 residues. V was shortened by 0 bases and J by 0 bases, with 12 bases between the two germline ends. The CDR3 DNA follows: TGCAGCGTTGAAGATCCGAGCGTTAGCTCCTACAATGAGCAGTTCTTC. Protein: CSVEDPSVSSYNEQFF.

To note about this clone: Other DNA sequences in this specimen translate into the identical CDR3. The chain is built from TRBV28 and TRBJ2-7; unclear D gene. Per germline, CDR1 MDHEN and CDR2 SYDVKM. Trimming removed 5 bases from V and 3 bases from J, with 5 bases in between. The CDR3 sequence is 11 residues long. In nucleotides, the CDR3 is TGTGCCAGCAGTCTAATCTACGAGCAGTACTTC. Amino acid sequence: CASSLIYEQYF.

The V call is TRBV7-3, the J call TRBJ2-3, with 10 bases matching TRBD2. Unmatched junction bases numbered 5, after V lost 1 base and J lost 1 base. The germline gives CDR1 SGHTA, CDR2 FQGTGA. The CDR3 runs to 17 residues. The CDR3 DNA reads as TGTGCCAGCAGCTTAAACCTAGCGGGAGCGGGCACAGATACGCAGTATTTT. Its translation: CASSLNLAGAGTDTQYF. The whole variable domain, remainder taken from reference TRBV7-3 and TRBJ2-3, is GAGVSQTPSNKVTEKGKYVELRCDPISGHTALYWYRQSLGQGPEFLIYFQGTGAADDSGLPNDRFFAVRPEGSVSTLKIQRTERGDSAVYLCASSLNLAGAGTDTQYFGPGTRLTVL.

In nucleotides, the CDR3 is TGTGCCAGCAGTGCCCGTAGCTCTGGGGCCAACGTCCTGACTTTC. It translates to CASSARSSGANVLTF. The chain carries TRBV6-1 and TRBJ2-6; D gene uncertain. Germline CDR1 and CDR2: MNHNS and SASEGT. Trimming shortened V by 4 bases and J by 0 bases, and 7 bases separated the two germline ends. The CDR3 is 15 amino acids.

The chain couples TRBV5-1 to TRBJ2-3; D not resolved. The CDR3 length is 16 residues. Trimming took 3 bases from V and 2 from J, leaving 16 bases between them. Germline CDR1 SGHRS, CDR2 YFSETQ. This chain's CDR3 is CASSSGWGYITDTQYF. The CDR3 DNA sequence: TGCGCCAGCAGCTCTGGGTGGGGTTACATCACAGATACGCAGTATTTT.

This chain links TRBV11-3 with TRBJ2-5; D is ambiguous. CDR1 and CDR2 from the germline V gene are SGHNT and YENEEA. V lost 5 bases and J lost 3, with 1 base in between. This CDR3 comprises 10 residues. CDR3: CASSKETQYF. The CDR3 region has the DNA TGTGCCAGCAGCAAAGAGACCCAGTACTTC.

The chain has TRBV30 and TRBJ2-4; 12 positions match TRBD2. Germline CDR1 and CDR2: GTSNPN and SVGIG (reference sequence). Losses at the gene ends were 2 bases for V and 0 bases for J; bases not matched to a gene: 14. The CDR3 has 20 residues. The CDR3 region has the DNA TGTGCCTGGAGTCCGGGACTAGCGGGCTTCGGTCCTCTAGCCAAAAACATTCAGTACTTC. Translating gives CAWSPGLAGFGPLAKNIQYF.

The rearrangement links TRBV2 to TRBJ2-3; 12 bases agree with TRBD2. V was clipped by 11 bases and J by 4 bases; unmatched bases: 10. This CDR3 comprises 15 residues. Germline V gene lookup returns CDR1 SNHLY and CDR2 FYNNEI. CDR3 sequence reads: CAGGLAGGPSDTQYF. The CDR3 region has the DNA TGTGCCGGGGGGCTAGCGGGAGGGCCATCAGATACGCAGTATTTT.

This chain uses TRBV11-1 with TRBJ2-7; D might be TRBD2 (5 bases). The CDR3 consists of 17 residues. The V end lost 5 bases, the J end lost 0 bases, and 20 bases lay between the germline ends. Germline V lookup: CDR1 SGHAT, CDR2 FQDESV (reference sequence). CDR3 protein: CASSPARGFLASYEQYF. The CDR3 bases are TGTGCCAGCAGCCCCGCGAGAGGGTTTTTGGCCTCCTACGAGCAGTACTTC. The full variable domain, with the rest looked up from reference TRBV11-1 and TRBJ2-7, is EAEVAQSPRYKITEKSQAVAFWCDPISGHATLYWYRQILGQGPELLVQFQDESVVDDSQLPKDRFSAERLKGVDSTLKIQPAELGDSAMYLCASSPARGFLASYEQYFGPGTRLTVT.

The rearrangement joins TRBV11-2 to TRBJ2-1; D not resolved. The CDR3 contains 15 residues. CDR1 is SGHAT, CDR2 FQNNGV, per germline. Trimming stripped 0 bases from V and 0 bases from J, with 6 bases between. CDR3 sequence: CASSLEQRSYNEQFF. CDR3 sequence (DNA): TGTGCCAGCAGCTTAGAGCAGCGCTCCTACAATGAGCAGTTCTTC. Full variable domain (rest looked up from reference TRBV11-2 and TRBJ2-1): EAGVAQSPRYKIIEKRQSVAFWCNPISGHATLYWYQQILGQGPKLLIQFQNNGVVDDSQLPKDRFSAERLKGVDSTLKIQPAKLEDSAVYLCASSLEQRSYNEQFFGPGTRLTVL.

The genes are TRBV5-4 and TRBJ2-5; 8 nucleotides line up with TRBD2. The CDR3 has 15 residues. Germline assignment: CDR1 SGHNT and CDR2 YYREEE (reference sequence). The V segment lost 2 bases and the J segment 5 bases; nucleotides outside the gene matches: 8. This CDR3 is CASSFQREFYETQYF. The CDR3 DNA sequence: TGTGCCAGCAGCTTCCAGCGGGAGTTCTACGAGACCCAGTACTTC.

The rearrangement joins TRBV29-1 to TRBJ2-7; 10 bases align to TRBD1. The V gene end was trimmed by 5 bases and the J gene end by 5 bases; junction bases not matched to a gene: 9. CDR3 length equals 14 residues. Germline CDR1 and CDR2: SQVTM and ANQGSEA. The CDR3 spells CSVTTGTGVNEQYF. For the CDR3, the DNA is TGCAGCGTTACAACCGGGACAGGGGTCAACGAGCAGTACTTC.

The gene calls are TRBV9 and TRBJ1-2; a weak D match, TRBD1 (5 bases). CDR1 and CDR2 (germline): SGDLS, YYNGEE. V was cut by 3 bases and J by 3 bases, with 12 bases left in between. This CDR3 region has 14 residues. This CDR3 is CASSGAGTDYGYTF. Here the CDR3 DNA reads TGTGCCAGCAGCGGGGCAGGGACCGACTATGGCTACACCTTC.

The chain has TRBV28 and TRBJ2-2; D gene ambiguous. The V end was cut by 7 bases, the J end by 9 bases, with 18 bases between. The CDR3 has 14 residues. The germline V gene has CDR1 MDHEN and CDR2 SYDVKM. In DNA form, the CDR3 reads TGTGCCAGCATTTCTTGGGTTGAAGGCCGGGAGCTGTTTTTT. Amino acid sequence: CASISWVEGRELFF.

The chain has TRBV7-3 and TRBJ2-1; 13 bases fit TRBD2. The CDR3 is 20 amino acids. The germline CDR1 and CDR2 sequences are SGHTA and FQGTGA. Germline trimming cut 4 bases from V and 1 base from J; bases unmatched to any gene: 13. CDR3 region: CASSSRPGTSGTPSYNEQFF. The CDR3 nucleotides are TGTGCCAGCAGCTCGCGCCCCGGGACTAGCGGGACCCCATCCTACAATGAGCAGTTCTTC.

V and J are TRBV19 and TRBJ1-2; D remains ambiguous. This CDR3 spans 14 amino acids. From germline, CDR1 is LNHDA and CDR2 SQIVND (reference sequence). V lost 2 bases and J lost 2, with 9 bases in between. As DNA, the CDR3 is TGTGCCAGTAGTATAACGACGGGGAACTATGGCTACACCTTC. Translation: CASSITTGNYGYTF.

The genes are TRBV4-2 and TRBJ2-7, with 9 bases that match TRBD1. From germline, CDR1 is LGHNA and CDR2 YNFKEQ. The CDR3 is 15 amino acids. Trimming took 1 base from V and 3 from J; bases not matched to a gene: 4. CDR3 DNA: TGTGCCAGCAGCCAAGTCACAGGGGGCCACTACGAGCAGTACTTC. This gives the protein CASSQVTGGHYEQYF.

The chain uses TRBV7-3 and TRBJ2-1; 7 bases are a match to TRBD2. This CDR3 spans 13 amino acids. Germline V gene data show CDR1 as SGHTA and CDR2 as FQGTGA. V lost 0 bases to trimming and J lost 12 bases; unmatched junction nucleotides: 5. The CDR3 is CASSLTAGVGQFF. CDR3 DNA: TGTGCCAGCAGCTTAACGGCGGGAGTAGGGCAGTTCTTC.

This chain joins TRBV6-4 and TRBJ1-1; D is unresolved. CDR3 length: 15 residues. Trimming took off 6 bases at V and 1 base at J, with 15 bases between the two ends. CDR1 is MRHNA and CDR2 is SNTAGT in the germline V gene. The CDR3 protein is CASRMRSLANTEAFF. In DNA form, the CDR3 reads TGTGCCAGCAGGATGAGATCCTTGGCGAACACTGAAGCTTTCTTT.